This T cell receptor beta chain was obtained from a study of CD4+ T cells in melanoma. Study conclusions and caveats: A reported correlation linked neoantigen-specific CD4+ T cells to CD8+, macrophage and B cell function.

The CDR3 is 15 amino acids. Losses at the gene ends were 6 bases for V and 0 bases for J; bases not matched to a gene: 3. CDR1 and CDR2 from the germline V gene are MRHNA and SNTAGT. Only in-frame clones appear in the TCRdb table, and some are missing; sequencing was by immunoSEQ multiplex PCR. The sample shows around 50,000 clones, 75% to 90% of them seen only once. Concerning this clone itself: The antigen is undetermined.

The specimen was peripheral blood. The TCR originated in a human donor with melanoma. The chain links TRBV6-4 to TRBJ2-1, with 9 bases identical to TRBD2. The CDR3 protein is CASSPAGGSYNEQFF. CDR3 bases: TGTGCCAGCAGCCCAGCGGGGGGCTCCTACAATGAGCAGTTCTTC.